This T cell receptor beta chain was recorded in a study of blood T cell repertoires in COVID-19. About the study: Both acute and convalescent COVID-19 samples were obtained from the United States, Italy and Spain. PBMCs, B-cell-depleted T cells, or T cells provided the cDNA or gDNA that made up the material.

Per the authors' pipeline: Estimated nucleated cell counts came from reference gene primer amplification. Using immunoSEQ multiplex PCR, the repertoire was profiled, and TCRdb retains in-frame clones only, with some absent. That table supplies the V and J calls and clone size; D and trimming were determined from the DNA. The sample contains about 200,000 clones, around 84% of which appear only once. Trimming cost V 10 bases and J 2 bases, with 26 bases left between them. CDR3 length equals 17 residues. CDR1 is MGHDK, CDR2 SYGVNS, per germline. The rearrangement uses TRBV25-1 and TRBJ2-5; D possibly corresponds to TRBD2 (7 bases). This clonotype was sampled from a human donor in a cohort sampled during active COVID-19. Material: peripheral blood. CDR3 coding DNA: TGTGCCACCTGGGGGGATTACAGGGAGGGAGTACAAGAGACCCAGTACTTC. Amino acid sequence: CATWGDYREGVQETQYF.